Listed below are T cell receptor beta chains from one sample, sequenced in a study of T cells in Graves' hyperthyroidism and ophthalmopathy. TCRdb analysed the multiplex PCR reads with MiXCR anew, one entry per CDR3 protein. The sample comprises 600,000 to 850,000 distinct CDR3 sequences, under 20% of which are singletons, and roughly 17% rests with the top ten. Sequenced: blood. The receptors shown here come from a woman between 50 and 59 years old with Graves' hyperthyroidism that later progressed to Graves' ophthalmopathy. Each CDR3 is given with its conserved first and last residue. D genes are given only for firm matches. Clone size, where shown, is once, few, many, or a class for clones that have expanded.

TRBV7-8	NA	TRBJ1-6	NA	CASSLRTGRQPYNSPLHF	TGTGCCAGCAGCCTAAGGACGGGGAGACAGCCTTATAATTCACCCCTCCACTTT
TRBV18	TRBD1	TRBJ1-6	few	CASSRQGENSPLHF	TGTGCCAGCTCGCGACAGGGAGAGAATTCACCCCTCCACTTT
TRBV20-1	TRBD2	TRBJ2-3	many	CSARDGGVTDTQYF	TGCAGTGCTAGAGACGGGGGGGTCACAGATACGCAGTATTTT
TRBV12-3/TRBV12-4	NA	TRBJ1-3	NA	CASTTTPNSGNTIYF	TGTGCCAGCACCACCACTCCCAACTCTGGAAACACCATATATTTT
TRBV6-4	NA	TRBJ1-6	NA	CASSGGTYNSPLHF	TGTGCCAGCAGTGGGGGAACCTATAATTCACCCCTCCACTTT
TRBV9	TRBD1	TRBJ2-7	few	CASSSTGTENAQYF	TGTGCCAGCAGCTCGACCGGGACAGAAAACGCGCAGTACTTC
TRBV12-3/TRBV12-4	NA	TRBJ2-7	NA	CASSHQGGLTSYEQYF	TGTGCCAGCAGTCATCAGGGGGGCTTAACCTCCTACGAGCAGTACTTC
TRBV2	TRBD2	TRBJ2-7	many	CASSERDYSYEQYF	TGTGCCAGCAGTGAAAGGGACTACTCCTACGAGCAGTACTTC
TRBV12-3/TRBV12-4	NA	TRBJ2-2	few	CASSLRQSTGELFF	TGTGCCAGCAGTTTGAGGCAATCTACCGGGGAGCTGTTTTTT
TRBV9	TRBD2	TRBJ2-6	NA	CASSSQPGGLAGANVLAF	TGTGCCAGCAGCTCCCAGCCGGGGGGGCTCGCTGGGGCCAACGTCCTGGCTTTC
TRBV11-2	TRBD1	TRBJ1-3	many	CASRTTGAGNTIYF	TGTGCCAGCCGAACAACAGGGGCTGGAAACACCATATATTTT
TRBV6-1	TRBD1	TRBJ1-2	few	CASTMDMRGHTF	TGTGCCAGCACCATGGACATGAGGGGGCACACCTTC
TRBV6-1	NA	TRBJ2-2	few	CASGTGTSNTGELFF	TGTGCCAGCGGTACCGGGACTTCGAACACCGGGGAGCTGTTTTTT
TRBV6-1	TRBD1	TRBJ1-2	NA	CASGEGAAYGYTF	TGTGCCAGTGGGGAGGGGGCGGCCTATGGCTACACCTTC
TRBV13	TRBD2	TRBJ2-1	NA	CTSSLGRGDEQFF	TGTACCAGCAGCTTAGGCCGGGGGGATGAGCAGTTCTTC
TRBV7-6	TRBD1	TRBJ2-3	many	CASSADRGALYVDTQYF	TGTGCCAGCAGCGCCGACAGGGGAGCGTTGTATGTAGATACGCAGTATTTT
TRBV12-3/TRBV12-4	NA	TRBJ1-2	many	CASSFGAGYTF	TGTGCCAGCAGTTTTGGGGCTGGCTACACCTTC
TRBV5-1	NA	TRBJ2-5	few	CASSLVLEETQYF	TGCGCCAGCAGCTTGGTTCTAGAAGAGACCCAGTACTTC
TRBV11-2	NA	TRBJ1-4	many	CASSLTQYHGEKLFF	TGTGCCAGCAGCTTAACACAGTACCACGGTGAAAAACTGTTTTTT
TRBV7-2	NA	TRBJ2-2	NA	CASSVRGGSNTGELFF	TGTGCCAGCAGCGTCCGGGGCGGATCGAACACCGGGGAGCTGTTTTTT
TRBV12-3/TRBV12-4	NA	TRBJ1-2	NA	CASTPSMGYTF	TGTGCCAGCACCCCCTCCATGGGCTACACCTTC
TRBV3-1	NA	TRBJ2-7	many	CASSPVRGLGGYEQYF	TGTGCCAGCAGCCCCGTCCGCGGGCTGGGCGGTTACGAGCAGTACTTC
TRBV6-1	NA	TRBJ2-7	few	CASSPVDRTGSYEQYF	TGTGCCAGCAGTCCCGTGGACAGAACTGGGTCCTACGAGCAGTACTTC
TRBV2	NA	TRBJ1-2	NA	CASSGTALGYGYTF	TGTGCCAGCAGTGGGACAGCCTTGGGATATGGCTACACCTTC
TRBV20-1	NA	TRBJ2-3	many	CSARRLFSTDTQYF	TGCAGTGCCCGCCGACTATTTAGCACAGATACGCAGTATTTT
TRBV3-1	NA	TRBJ1-6	many	CASSPQALGSSPLHF	TGTGCCAGCAGCCCCCAAGCCTTGGGGAGTTCACCCCTCCACTTT
TRBV20-1	NA	TRBJ2-3	few	CSAGGVSDTQYF	TGCAGTGCGGGTGGGGTATCCGATACGCAGTATTTT
TRBV20-1	NA	TRBJ2-7	few	CSARIRAGVNYEQYF	TGCAGTGCTAGAATTCGGGCAGGGGTCAACTACGAGCAGTACTTC
TRBV6-5	NA	TRBJ1-1	few	CASSFVHPNRVYTEAFF	TGTGCCAGCAGTTTCGTTCACCCAAACAGGGTTTACACTGAAGCTTTCTTT
TRBV27	NA	TRBJ1-1	few	CASSTQMRNTEAFF	TGTGCCAGCAGCACCCAGATGAGGAACACTGAAGCTTTCTTT
TRBV9	NA	TRBJ2-7	few	CASSPSATEQYF	TGTGCCAGCAGCCCTTCTGCGACGGAGCAGTACTTC
TRBV27	NA	TRBJ2-1	many	CASSPWTVMDNEQFF	TGTGCCAGCAGTCCCTGGACAGTGATGGACAATGAGCAGTTCTTC
TRBV30	NA	TRBJ1-5	NA	CAWSVTDGGQPQHF	TGTGCCTGGAGTGTGACAGATGGGGGCCAGCCCCAGCATTTT
TRBV11-2	NA	TRBJ1-1	few	CASSNPTGVNTEAFF	TGTGCCAGCAGCAACCCGACAGGAGTGAACACTGAAGCTTTCTTT
TRBV12-3/TRBV12-4	NA	TRBJ1-6	NA	CASSSSGRYNSPLHF	TGTGCCAGCAGTTCCTCCGGGCGATATAATTCACCCCTCCACTTT
TRBV29-1	NA	TRBJ1-1	NA	CSVEDKGDATDAFF	TGCAGCGTTGAAGATAAAGGGGACGCCACCGACGCTTTCTTT
TRBV6-2/TRBV6-3	TRBD1	TRBJ2-4	few	CASIEVGGGDRGKNIQYF	TGTGCCAGCATCGAAGTCGGGGGGGGGGACAGGGGTAAAAACATTCAGTACTTC
TRBV12-3/TRBV12-4	NA	TRBJ2-1	many	CASNSPLGKEQFF	TGTGCCAGTAACTCCCCCCTCGGGAAGGAGCAGTTCTTC
TRBV3-1	NA	TRBJ1-1	many	CASSGRAGAEAFF	TGTGCCAGCAGCGGGAGAGCGGGGGCTGAAGCTTTCTTT
TRBV9	TRBD2	TRBJ2-7	few	CASSVGSGGAYEQYF	TGTGCCAGCAGCGTAGGCAGCGGGGGTGCCTACGAGCAGTACTTC
TRBV3-1	TRBD2	TRBJ2-1	many	CASSFVARGGQFF	TGTGCCAGCAGCTTTGTAGCGCGGGGGGGGCAGTTCTTC
TRBV29-1	NA	TRBJ1-4	NA	CSVIRGVNEKLFF	TGCAGCGTAATTCGGGGGGTTAATGAAAAACTGTTTTTT
TRBV2	NA	TRBJ1-5	few	CASRLGGDVTNQPQHF	TGTGCCAGCAGACTAGGCGGGGACGTAACAAATCAGCCCCAGCATTTT
TRBV20-1	TRBD1	TRBJ2-7	many	CSARDRGRSAYEQYF	TGCAGTGCCAGGGACAGGGGAAGATCCGCTTACGAGCAGTACTTC
TRBV5-6	TRBD2	TRBJ2-5	many	CASSWPGTSGGNQETQYF	TGTGCCAGCAGCTGGCCCGGGACTAGCGGGGGGAACCAAGAGACCCAGTACTTC
TRBV9	TRBD2	TRBJ2-1	few	CASSVEGLVHNEQFF	TGTGCCAGCAGCGTAGAGGGACTAGTCCACAATGAGCAGTTCTTC
TRBV30	NA	TRBJ1-1	many	CALDTNTEAFF	TGTGCCTTAGACACGAACACTGAAGCTTTCTTT
TRBV3-1	NA	TRBJ2-1	many	CASSQVIRAYNEQFF	TGTGCCAGCAGCCAAGTTATTAGGGCCTACAATGAGCAGTTCTTC
TRBV19	NA	TRBJ1-5	NA	CASSITRDSNQPQHF	TGTGCCAGTAGTATTACCCGGGACAGCAATCAGCCCCAGCATTTT
TRBV5-6	NA	TRBJ2-7	many	CASSYPDSYEQYF	TGTGCCAGCAGCTACCCGGACAGCTACGAGCAGTACTTC
TRBV3-1	NA	TRBJ2-1	many	CASSQGIEGGSEQFF	TGTGCCAGCAGCCAAGGCATTGAAGGGGGGAGTGAGCAGTTCTTC
TRBV6-1	NA	TRBJ2-3	many	CATEGTPQGSSTDTQYF	TGTGCCACCGAAGGGACTCCCCAAGGGTCTAGCACAGATACGCAGTATTTT
TRBV6-4	NA	TRBJ2-3	NA	CASSYSPWDTQYF	TGTGCCAGCAGTTACTCCCCCTGGGATACGCAGTATTTT
TRBV6-5	NA	TRBJ2-2	few	CASSLGVVSTGELFF	TGTGCCAGCAGTTTGGGAGTTGTGAGCACCGGGGAGCTGTTTTTT
TRBV12-3/TRBV12-4	TRBD2	TRBJ2-1	many	CASSKGLAAYNEQFF	TGTGCCAGCAGTAAAGGACTAGCAGCGTACAATGAGCAGTTCTTC
TRBV15	NA	TRBJ1-1	few	CATSRPAGITNTEAFF	TGTGCCACCAGCAGACCAGCAGGAATAACAAACACTGAAGCTTTCTTT
TRBV19	NA	TRBJ2-7	NA	CASSTSPSPSYEQYF	TGTGCCAGTAGTACCTCCCCCAGTCCTTCCTACGAGCAGTACTTC